A selection of T cell receptor beta chains follows, all from one sample in a study of T cell changes during pregnancy in multiple sclerosis. Sequencing was performed with immunoSEQ multiplex PCR; in TCRdb, only in-frame clones are kept and a portion is missing. The sample shows under 55,000 clones, roughly 92% of them seen only once. The sample here was CD4+ T cells from peripheral blood mononuclear cells, taken in the third trimester of pregnancy. Receptors originate from a female donor with multiple sclerosis, enrolled in a pregnancy study. The CDR3 runs from the conserved cysteine through the conserved F or W. Each record gives: clone size, CDR3 length, V gene, D gene, J gene, CDR3 protein, CDR3 DNA. D genes are given only for firm matches. Size is omitted from some rows. Given values are once, few, many or a class for expanded clones.

>once|14|TRBV11-2|TRBD1|TRBJ1-1
CASSSTGMITEAFF
TGTGCCAGCAGCTCGACAGGGATGATCACTGAAGCTTTCTTT
>once|16|TRBV7-6|TRBD1|TRBJ1-6
CASSLRDRDSNSPLHF
TGTGCCAGCAGCTTGCGGGACAGGGACTCCAATTCACCCCTCCACTTT
>-|15|TRBV29-1|TRBD2|TRBJ2-3
CSVEGTSGRGDTQYF
TGCAGCGTTGAAGGGACTAGCGGACGGGGGGATACGCAGTATTTT
>-|13|TRBV7-9|-|TRBJ1-2
CASSLATVYGYTF
TGTGCCAGCAGCTTAGCGACAGTATATGGCTACACCTTC
>-|17|TRBV18|-|TRBJ1-6
CASSPPVGRSYNSPLHF
TGTGCCAGCTCACCACCCGTTGGCCGCTCCTATAATTCACCCCTCCACTTT
>-|20|TRBV18|TRBD2|TRBJ2-5
CASSPLGTGGLAENGATQYF
TGTGCCAGCTCACCGCTCGGGACAGGCGGACTAGCGGAGAACGGGGCGACCCAGTACTTC
>-|14|TRBV29-1|-|TRBJ2-3
CSVGGTLLTDTQYF
TGCAGCGTTGGGGGGACACTACTCACAGATACGCAGTATTTT
>-|14|TRBV6-6|-|TRBJ1-2
CASSDGGQNYGYTF
TGTGCCAGCAGTGACGGAGGTCAGAACTATGGCTACACCTTC
>-|16|TRBV30|-|TRBJ2-7
CAWSGGGSGSSYEQYF
TGTGCCTGGAGCGGAGGGGGCTCCGGGAGTTCCTACGAGCAGTACTTC
>-|13|TRBV4-3|-|TRBJ2-7
CASSQVPFYEQYF
TGCGCCAGCAGCCAAGTCCCCTTCTACGAGCAGTACTTC
>-|14|TRBV12-5|TRBD2|TRBJ2-1
CASGLSGGYNEQFF
TGTGCTAGTGGTTTGAGCGGGGGATACAATGAGCAGTTCTTC
>-|16|TRBV14|-|TRBJ2-5
CASSQVDSYLQETQYF
TGTGCCAGCAGCCAAGTGGACTCTTACCTCCAAGAGACCCAGTACTTC
>-|15|TRBV27|-|TRBJ1-5
CASSGSAGSNQPQHF
TGTGCCAGCAGTGGGAGTGCGGGGAGCAATCAGCCCCAGCATTTT
>-|15|TRBV5-6|-|TRBJ2-4
CASSGEGVKKNIQYF
TGTGCCAGCAGCGGCGAAGGGGTTAAGAAGAACATTCAGTACTTC
>few|15|TRBV7-2|-|TRBJ2-1
CASSLVPGGRDEQFF
TGTGCCAGCAGCTTGGTCCCCGGGGGGCGGGATGAGCAGTTCTTC
>-|14|TRBV27|-|TRBJ1-2
CASSFVGPNYGYTF
TGTGCCAGCAGTTTCGTGGGGCCTAACTATGGCTACACCTTC
>-|15|TRBV7-2|-|TRBJ1-6
CASSPQRTAGSPLHF
TGTGCCAGCAGCCCCCAACGGACCGCGGGGTCACCCCTCCACTTT
>-|14|TRBV7-3|-|TRBJ1-1
CASSLSGAAIQAFF
TGTGCCAGCAGCTTATCAGGGGCCGCGATACAAGCTTTCTTT
>-|15|TRBV6-5|-|TRBJ1-5
CASSYSRTNNQPQHF
TGTGCCAGCAGTTACTCGAGGACAAATAATCAGCCCCAGCATTTT
>-|13|TRBV2|TRBD1|TRBJ1-2
CASSVIKGGGYTF
TGTGCCAGCAGTGTGATAAAAGGGGGCGGCTACACCTTC
>-|12|TRBV10-3|-|TRBJ2-1
CAISDSGSEQFF
TGTGCCATCAGTGACAGCGGCAGTGAGCAGTTCTTC
>once|13|TRBV12-5|-|TRBJ2-7
CASGLASLYEQYF
TGTGCTAGTGGTTTGGCCTCTCTCTACGAGCAGTACTTC
>-|18|TRBV5-5|-|TRBJ2-5
CASSRPPLTADFSETQYF
TGTGCCAGCAGCCGTCCCCCATTGACAGCAGATTTTTCTGAGACCCAGTACTTC
>-|16|TRBV27|TRBD1|TRBJ1-5
CASSSLDRVGNQPQHF
TGTGCCAGCAGTTCCCTCGACAGGGTCGGAAATCAGCCCCAGCATTTT
>-|13|TRBV30|TRBD2|TRBJ2-5
CAWSGGAAETQYF
TGTGCCTGGAGCGGGGGGGCGGCGGAGACCCAGTACTTC
>-|15|TRBV5-5|TRBD2|TRBJ2-1
CASSRGGDSYNEQFF
TGTGCCAGCAGCCGGGGAGGGGACTCCTACAATGAGCAGTTCTTC
>-|17|TRBV4-1|TRBD2|TRBJ2-7
CASSQVRLAGPTYEQYF
TGCGCCAGCAGCCAAGTTCGACTAGCGGGGCCGACCTACGAGCAGTACTTC
>-|16|TRBV7-2|-|TRBJ2-4
CASSLFLTPAKNIQYF
TGTGCCAGCAGCTTATTCCTAACTCCAGCCAAAAACATTCAGTACTTC
>-|18|TRBV19|-|TRBJ1-5
CASSAIAVGAGGNQPQHF
TGTGCCAGTAGCGCCATCGCCGTTGGGGCAGGGGGCAATCAGCCCCAGCATTTT
>-|15|TRBV7-3|-|TRBJ1-2
CASSLAGRGGYGYTF
TGTGCCAGCAGCCTGGCCGGCAGGGGCGGGTATGGCTACACCTTC
>-|16|TRBV19|TRBD1|TRBJ2-5
CASSGQGARSQETQYF
TGTGCCAGTAGCGGACAGGGGGCGCGGAGCCAAGAGACCCAGTACTTC
>-|13|TRBV30|-|TRBJ1-1
CAWSEGGNTEAFF
TGTGCCTGGAGTGAAGGGGGGAACACTGAAGCTTTCTTT
>-|13|TRBV19|-|TRBJ2-7
CASSIDLRGEQYF
TGTGCCAGTAGTATAGATCTTCGGGGCGAGCAGTACTTC